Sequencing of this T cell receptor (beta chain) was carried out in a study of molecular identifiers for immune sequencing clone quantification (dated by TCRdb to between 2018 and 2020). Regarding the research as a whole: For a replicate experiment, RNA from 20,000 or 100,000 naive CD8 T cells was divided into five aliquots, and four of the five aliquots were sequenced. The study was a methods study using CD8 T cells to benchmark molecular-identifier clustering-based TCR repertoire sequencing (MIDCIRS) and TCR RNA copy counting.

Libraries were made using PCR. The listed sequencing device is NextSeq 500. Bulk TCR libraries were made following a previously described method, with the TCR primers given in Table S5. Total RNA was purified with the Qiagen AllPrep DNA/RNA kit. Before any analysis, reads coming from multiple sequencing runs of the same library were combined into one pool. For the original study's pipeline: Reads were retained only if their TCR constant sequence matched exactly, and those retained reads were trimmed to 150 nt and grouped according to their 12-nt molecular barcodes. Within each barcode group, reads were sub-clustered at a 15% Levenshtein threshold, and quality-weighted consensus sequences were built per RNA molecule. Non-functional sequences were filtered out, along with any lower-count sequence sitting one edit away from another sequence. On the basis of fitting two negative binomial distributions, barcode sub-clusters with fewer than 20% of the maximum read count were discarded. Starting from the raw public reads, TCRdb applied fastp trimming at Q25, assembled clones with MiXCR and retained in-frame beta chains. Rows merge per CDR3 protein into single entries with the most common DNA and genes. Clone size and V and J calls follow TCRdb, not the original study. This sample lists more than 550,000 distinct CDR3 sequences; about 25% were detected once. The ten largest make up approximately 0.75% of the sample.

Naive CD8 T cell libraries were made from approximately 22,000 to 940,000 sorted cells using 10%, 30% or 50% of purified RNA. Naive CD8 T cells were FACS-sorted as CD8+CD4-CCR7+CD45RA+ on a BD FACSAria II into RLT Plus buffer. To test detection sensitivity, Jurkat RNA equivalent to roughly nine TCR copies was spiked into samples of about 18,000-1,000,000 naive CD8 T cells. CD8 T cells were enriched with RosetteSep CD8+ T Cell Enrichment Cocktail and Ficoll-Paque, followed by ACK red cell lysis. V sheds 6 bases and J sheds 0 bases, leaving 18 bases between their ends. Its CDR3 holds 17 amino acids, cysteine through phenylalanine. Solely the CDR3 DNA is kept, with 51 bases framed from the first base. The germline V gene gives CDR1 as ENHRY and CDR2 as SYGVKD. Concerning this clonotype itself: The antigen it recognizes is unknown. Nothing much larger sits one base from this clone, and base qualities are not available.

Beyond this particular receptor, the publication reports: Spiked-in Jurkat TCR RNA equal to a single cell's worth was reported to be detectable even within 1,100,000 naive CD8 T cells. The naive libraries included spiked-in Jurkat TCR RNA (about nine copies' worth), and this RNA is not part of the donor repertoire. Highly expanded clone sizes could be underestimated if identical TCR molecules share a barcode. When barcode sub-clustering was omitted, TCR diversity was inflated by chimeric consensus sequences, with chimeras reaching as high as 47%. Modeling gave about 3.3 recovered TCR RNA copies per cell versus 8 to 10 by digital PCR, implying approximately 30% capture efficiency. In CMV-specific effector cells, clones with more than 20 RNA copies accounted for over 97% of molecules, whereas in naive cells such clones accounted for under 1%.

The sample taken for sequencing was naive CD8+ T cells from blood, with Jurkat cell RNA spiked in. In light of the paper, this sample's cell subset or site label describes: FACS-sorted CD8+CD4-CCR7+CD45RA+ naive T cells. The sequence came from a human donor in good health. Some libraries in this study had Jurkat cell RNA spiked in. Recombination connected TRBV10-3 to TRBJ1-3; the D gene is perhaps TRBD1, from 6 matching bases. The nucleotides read TGTGCCATCAGGGGGGGGGACACCACCTCCTCTGGAAACACCATATATTTT. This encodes CAIRGGDTTSSGNTIYF.